The TCR beta chain described here comes from a study of cytomegalovirus exposure and HLA in healthy donors. General study findings and limits: TCR beta V segments were, for the most part, productive about 87% or about 30% of the time in an earlier analysis. In vitro testing confirmed a few CMV-associated chains as specific for CMV antigens.

The PCR contained 60 Vbeta and 13 Jbeta primers. Libraries were prepared by immunoSEQ multiplex PCR; TCRdb keeps only in-frame clonotypes and omits some of them. The table shows around 190,000 clones, with 70% to 85% occurring only once. This clone appeared once. The antigen is not known. In germline, CDR1 is MNHNY, CDR2 SVGAGI (reference sequence). The CDR3 loop spans 15 amino acids. V was pared by 7 bases and J by 4 bases, with 17 bases between. The source material was PBMCs. The sequence derives from a woman in her thirties or forties in good health and CMV-seronegative. V is TRBV6-6 and J is TRBJ1-3, with D hard to call. Here the CDR3 DNA reads TGTGCCAGCACCAACGCGGGTAGCTTGGGAAACACCATATATTTT. It specifies CASTNAGSLGNTIYF.